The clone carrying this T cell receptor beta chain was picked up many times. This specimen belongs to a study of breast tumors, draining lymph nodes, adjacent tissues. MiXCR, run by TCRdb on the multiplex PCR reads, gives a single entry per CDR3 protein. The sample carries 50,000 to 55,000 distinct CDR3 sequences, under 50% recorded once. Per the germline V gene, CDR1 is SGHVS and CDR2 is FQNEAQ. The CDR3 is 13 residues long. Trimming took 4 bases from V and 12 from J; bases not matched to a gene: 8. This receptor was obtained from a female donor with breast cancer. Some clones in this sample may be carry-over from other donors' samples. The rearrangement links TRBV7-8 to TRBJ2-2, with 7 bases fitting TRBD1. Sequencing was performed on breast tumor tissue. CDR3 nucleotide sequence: TGTGCCAGCAGCTCGACACAGACAGGGCAGCTGTTTTTT. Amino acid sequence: CASSSTQTGQLFF. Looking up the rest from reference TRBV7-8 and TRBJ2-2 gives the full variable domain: GAGVSQSPRYKVAKRGQDVALRCDPISGHVSLFWYQQALGQGPEFLTYFQNEAQLDKSGLPSDRFFAERPEGSVSTLKIQRTQQEDSAVYLCASSSTQTGQLFFGEGSRLTVL.